Below, one TCR beta chain is given with its context. Its antigen is still unknown. There are no base qualities to consult, and no much larger clone falls within one base. Within the sample, other DNA sequences also encode this same CDR3. CD8 naive samples were obtained by positive selection for CCR7 among CD45RO-negative cells, yielding a CD45RA+CCR7+ population from which TemRA cells were excluded. Healthy HIV-negative adults with no recently reported acute infections or vaccinations were included as donors. Every donor was a Caucasian adult residing in Nashville, Tennessee, USA. After blood collection by leukapheresis, PBMCs were isolated using Ficoll-Histopaque density gradient centrifugation and then cryopreserved in the vapor phase of liquid nitrogen. Analytical flow cytometry was used to check the purity and quantity of each magnetically sorted T cell population. Genomic DNA was isolated from each sorted fraction and quantified by UV absorbance on a Nanodrop 2000c.

The source of the sample is a study of shared clonotypes between healthy human individuals (dated by TCRdb to 2018 to 2020). The study in broad terms: A couple of women and three men aged 18 to 49 years were included in the cohort. For each donor, CD4 naive and CD4 memory were each given three plates, CD8 naive was given two plates, and CD8 memory was given one plate. Blood TCR repertoires of roughly five healthy adults were deeply sequenced to estimate repertoire size and the extent of clonotype sharing between individuals. To increase sequencing depth and limit assay-specific biases, TCR repertoire library preparation and sequencing were carried out by different laboratories using diverse techniques. Between about 0.9 and 10 billion PBMCs per donor were obtained by leukapheresis. Findings and caveats that apply to the study as a whole: When a handful of donors were compared, the shared fraction of clonotypes was 5% to 6.5% for naive CD4, around 3.5% for naive CD8, more than 2% for memory CD4, and 0.3% to 0.5% for memory CD8. Pairwise subsampling indicated that sequencing depth was expected to affect the degree of clonotype sharing among donors. Sampling was restricted to blood, and TCR repertoires in tissues likely differ from the TCR repertoires found in blood. Higher generation probabilities were observed for clonotypes shared by all four sorted-subset donors than for non-shared clonotypes. Incomplete sequencing was indicated by rarefaction of sorted-subset datasets, despite the large sequencing depth. Because the study included a small number of donors, the genetic and exposure-history diversity represented was limited. Naive subsets generally had larger estimated clonotype richness than memory subsets did.

Compared with germline, V lacks 2 bases and J lacks 2 bases; bases without a gene match: 2. From the cysteine up to the phenylalanine, the CDR3 has a length of 14 residues. Left in the record is the CDR3 DNA by itself, 42 bases read in frame from the first base. CDR1 and CDR2 are drawn from the germline V gene: SGHRS, YFSETQ. Using the deep immunoSEQ assay, TCR CDR3 regions were amplified from genomic DNA by multiplex PCR. For each cell subset, the extracted genomic DNA was distributed evenly across all wells of several immunoSEQ 96-well plates, and each plate served as one replicate. For sorted subsets, about 200 ng genomic DNA, equal to 25,000 to 35,000 T cell genomes, was loaded into each replicate PCR. Purified libraries were quantified with a Qubit 3.0 fluorometer, sized on a Bioanalyzer 2100, and re-quantified with the KAPA Library Quantification kit. Each immunoSEQ 96-well plate was sequenced on its own single-read 150-cycle Illumina NextSeq 550 flow cell. From the authors' description of their analysis: Because the immunoSEQ output included only junctional sequences and no quality scores, the filtering could not be the same as the filtering used for full-length reads. To assign V/J genes and CDR3, sequences were annotated against IMGT germline references using PyIR, a Python wrapper for IgBLAST v1.9. Reads were removed for weak V/J assignments (E-value above 1e-6), missing CDR3, stop codons, out-of-frame junctions, or ambiguous translated residues. V3J clonotypes were defined as sequences sharing the same inferred V gene, J gene, and CDR3 amino acid sequence. Percentage overlap between repertoires was calculated by dividing the number of shared unique clonotypes by the size of the smaller repertoire. Three approaches were used to assess repertoire richness: RTK rarefaction, the Chao1 estimator, and Recon v2.1 estimates of unobserved clonotypes. For all TCRbeta clonotypes obtained by the gDNA method from a handful of donors, generation probabilities were computed with OLGA. Sourced from immuneACCESS, this table was stored by TCRdb with only in-frame sequences that have V and J called. A share of the clones is absent; for the studies checked, an unresolved V gene accounts for under half, and the remainder has no known explanation. V and J calls and clone size follow that table, whereas D and trimming were derived from the DNA. The sample records hundreds of thousands of clones, 92% of which are singletons. The ten largest clones take up approximately 24% of the sample.

Specimen: naive CD8+ T cells sorted from blood. This specimen's cell subset or site label, interpreted: CD45RA+CCR7+. This TCR was sampled from a man aged 30 to 45 in good health. The chain links TRBV5-1 with TRBJ2-7, with 9 central nucleotides matching TRBD2. The CDR3 reads as follows: CASSLAGGTYEQYF. In nucleotides, the sequence is TGCGCCAGCAGCTTAGCGGGAGGAACCTACGAGCAGTACTTC.